These T cell receptor beta chains were read from a single sample in a study of a mutant IDH1 vaccine in newly diagnosed glioma. Data came from immunoSEQ multiplex PCR; TCRdb stores just in-frame clones and leaves some out. Of about 83,000 clones listed, around nine tenths are singletons. Their target antigens are unknown. This specimen was PBMCs, taken from a glioma patient whose treatment included an IDH1 peptide vaccine. The receptors stem from a woman between 45 and 65 years old with glioma. Both conserved end residues are part of each CDR3. Each record gives: D gene, J gene, V gene, clone size, CDR3 DNA, CDR3 protein. A D gene is named only where the DNA matches it firmly. Some rows mark clone size as missing; the rest say once, few, many or name a class of expanded clone.

- TRBJ1-5 TRBV7-9 few TGTGCCAGCAGCTTAGCTTTGGGGAGGGCCAATCAGCCCCAGCATTTT CASSLALGRANQPQHF
- TRBJ2-1 TRBV29-1 - TGCAGCGTTGACCCTTCCGGTGGCATCAGCTCCTACAATGAGCAGTTCTTC CSVDPSGGISSYNEQFF
- TRBJ1-4 TRBV10-3 - TGTGCCATCAGTGACGCAAGAAGTGAAAAACTGTTTTTT CAISDARSEKLFF
- TRBJ2-7 TRBV5-1 - TGCGCCAGCAGCTTAGGACAAACTAACTCCTACGAGCAGTACTTC CASSLGQTNSYEQYF
TRBD1 TRBJ2-1 TRBV29-1 - TGCAGCGCCGCCGGGACAGTCTCCTACAATGAGCAGTTCTTC CSAAGTVSYNEQFF
TRBD2 TRBJ2-2 TRBV14 - TGTGCCAGCAGCCAAGATAGAAGAGGGGGACTAGCGAACACCGGGGAGCTGTTTTTT CASSQDRRGGLANTGELFF
TRBD1 TRBJ1-2 TRBV23-1 - TGCGCCAGGACGACAGGGGGCCATGGCTACACCTTC CARTTGGHGYTF
- TRBJ1-6 TRBV19 - TGTGCCAGTAGTATTGGGTCAAGTAATTCACCCCTCCACTTT CASSIGSSNSPLHF
- TRBJ2-2 TRBV5-1 - TGCGCCAGCAGCTTGGGGCAGAGATCGAACACCGGGGAGCTGTTTTTT CASSLGQRSNTGELFF
- TRBJ2-3 TRBV6-1 - TGTGCCAGCAGTGAAGTGGAGTCGGCATGGGCCACAGATACGCAGTATTTT CASSEVESAWATDTQYF